The rows below give T cell receptor beta chains drawn from one sample of a study of blood T cell repertoires in COVID-19. Assay: immunoSEQ multiplex PCR; the TCRdb copy retains only in-frame clones and omits some. The sample yields approximately 110,000 clones, just over 85% seen once. Sequences were obtained from peripheral blood. All receptors come from a woman in her forties or fifties with active or convalescent COVID-19. CDR3s include the opening cysteine and the closing phenylalanine or tryptophan. Each record gives: V gene, J gene, D gene, clone size, CDR3 protein, CDR3 DNA. A D gene is named only where the DNA matches it firmly. Clone size is given for some rows only: seen once, a few or many times, or a class if the clone is expanded.

v_gene: TRBV12-5; j_gene: TRBJ2-3; d_gene: .; abundance: .; CDR3aa: CASGFGDTQYF; CDR3nt: TGTGCTAGTGGTTTTGGCGATACGCAGTATTTT
v_gene: TRBV3-1/TRBV3-2; j_gene: TRBJ2-7; d_gene: .; abundance: .; CDR3aa: CASSQMAGSTYEQYF; CDR3nt: TGTGCCAGCAGCCAAATGGCGGGCTCAACCTACGAGCAGTACTTC
v_gene: TRBV5-1; j_gene: TRBJ2-7; d_gene: TRBD2; abundance: .; CDR3aa: CASSLDSGGYEQYF; CDR3nt: TGCGCCAGCAGCTTAGATAGCGGGGGATACGAGCAGTACTTC
v_gene: TRBV6-6; j_gene: TRBJ2-1; d_gene: .; abundance: few; CDR3aa: CASRSADLGEQFF; CDR3nt: TGTGCCAGCCGTAGCGCGGACCTCGGGGAGCAGTTCTTC
v_gene: TRBV19; j_gene: TRBJ1-2; d_gene: .; abundance: .; CDR3aa: CASSSVSGANYGYTF; CDR3nt: TGTGCCAGTAGTTCAGTCTCGGGGGCTAACTATGGCTACACCTTC
v_gene: TRBV28; j_gene: TRBJ1-5; d_gene: .; abundance: .; CDR3aa: CASTLPTGHNQPQHF; CDR3nt: TGTGCCAGCACCCTCCCCACAGGGCACAATCAGCCCCAGCATTTT
v_gene: TRBV4-3; j_gene: TRBJ2-6; d_gene: .; abundance: .; CDR3aa: CASSQEMASGANVLTF; CDR3nt: TGCGCCAGCAGCCAAGAGATGGCTTCTGGGGCCAACGTCCTGACTTTC
v_gene: TRBV24-1; j_gene: TRBJ2-3; d_gene: .; abundance: few; CDR3aa: CATSGDGPKRSTDTQYF; CDR3nt: TGTGCCACCTCAGGAGACGGTCCGAAGCGGAGCACAGATACGCAGTATTTT
v_gene: TRBV18; j_gene: TRBJ2-7; d_gene: TRBD1; abundance: .; CDR3aa: CASSPWKADRTSSYEQYF; CDR3nt: TGTGCCAGCTCACCATGGAAGGCGGACAGGACGAGCTCCTACGAGCAGTACTTC
v_gene: TRBV4-3; j_gene: TRBJ2-1; d_gene: TRBD2; abundance: .; CDR3aa: CASSQFGTSRQHNEQFF; CDR3nt: TGCGCCAGCAGCCAGTTCGGGACTAGCAGGCAACACAATGAGCAGTTCTTC
v_gene: TRBV4-2; j_gene: TRBJ2-6; d_gene: TRBD1; abundance: .; CDR3aa: CASSHPRTGEYGANVLTF; CDR3nt: TGTGCCAGCAGCCATCCCAGGACAGGGGAGTACGGGGCCAACGTCCTGACTTTC
v_gene: TRBV4-3; j_gene: TRBJ2-1; d_gene: TRBD2; abundance: .; CDR3aa: CASSQEEGGLDPYNEQFF; CDR3nt: TGCGCCAGCAGCCAAGAAGAGGGAGGGCTGGACCCCTACAATGAGCAGTTCTTC
v_gene: TRBV23-1; j_gene: TRBJ2-1; d_gene: .; abundance: .; CDR3aa: CASRPRQGGVNEQFF; CDR3nt: TGCGCCAGCAGACCAAGACAGGGCGGGGTCAATGAGCAGTTCTTC
v_gene: TRBV19; j_gene: TRBJ1-3; d_gene: .; abundance: .; CDR3aa: CASSIGRAGNTIYF; CDR3nt: TGTGCCAGTAGTATCGGCAGGGCTGGAAACACCATATATTTT
v_gene: TRBV5-5; j_gene: TRBJ2-6; d_gene: TRBD2; abundance: .; CDR3aa: CASNPTSGRSGANVLTF; CDR3nt: TGTGCCAGCAACCCGACTAGCGGGCGAAGCGGGGCCAACGTCCTGACTTTC
v_gene: TRBV5-4; j_gene: TRBJ2-2; d_gene: TRBD2; abundance: .; CDR3aa: CASSSGTSGRYGTGELFF; CDR3nt: TGTGCCAGCAGCTCGGGGACTAGCGGGAGGTATGGGACCGGGGAGCTGTTTTTT
v_gene: TRBV7-9; j_gene: TRBJ2-2; d_gene: TRBD2; abundance: .; CDR3aa: CASSLVAGGMNTGELFF; CDR3nt: TGTGCCAGCAGCTTAGTGGCGGGAGGGATGAACACCGGGGAGCTGTTTTTT
v_gene: TRBV7-9; j_gene: TRBJ2-5; d_gene: TRBD1; abundance: .; CDR3aa: CASSLGGQGGETQYF; CDR3nt: TGTGCCAGCAGCTTAGGGGGACAGGGGGGAGAGACCCAGTACTTC
v_gene: TRBV30; j_gene: TRBJ1-5; d_gene: .; abundance: .; CDR3aa: CAWSRGSNQPQHF; CDR3nt: TGTGCCTGGAGTAGGGGGAGCAATCAGCCCCAGCATTTT
v_gene: TRBV7-2; j_gene: TRBJ2-5; d_gene: TRBD2; abundance: .; CDR3aa: CASSFFGRAFQETQYF; CDR3nt: TGTGCCAGCAGCTTTTTCGGGAGGGCCTTTCAAGAGACCCAGTACTTC
v_gene: TRBV30; j_gene: TRBJ2-3; d_gene: .; abundance: .; CDR3aa: CAWSPQGPTQYF; CDR3nt: TGTGCCTGGAGTCCTCAGGGCCCTACGCAGTATTTT
v_gene: TRBV27; j_gene: TRBJ1-2; d_gene: .; abundance: .; CDR3aa: CASSFNHRGIGYTF; CDR3nt: TGTGCCAGCAGTTTTAATCACCGCGGAATAGGCTACACCTTC
v_gene: TRBV10-3; j_gene: TRBJ2-7; d_gene: TRBD1; abundance: .; CDR3aa: CAISRDRTYEQYF; CDR3nt: TGTGCCATCAGCCGGGACAGAACCTACGAGCAGTACTTC
v_gene: TRBV30; j_gene: TRBJ1-3; d_gene: TRBD1; abundance: .; CDR3aa: CAWDRGSGNTIYF; CDR3nt: TGTGCCTGGGACAGGGGCTCTGGAAACACCATATATTTT
v_gene: TRBV5-4; j_gene: TRBJ2-1; d_gene: .; abundance: .; CDR3aa: CASSSRYNEQFF; CDR3nt: TGTGCCAGCAGCTCGAGGTACAATGAGCAGTTCTTC
v_gene: TRBV27; j_gene: TRBJ2-7; d_gene: TRBD2; abundance: .; CDR3aa: CASSFSGNPGEQYF; CDR3nt: TGTGCCAGCAGTTTCAGCGGGAATCCGGGCGAGCAGTACTTC
v_gene: TRBV9; j_gene: TRBJ1-1; d_gene: .; abundance: .; CDR3aa: CASSVESGVTEAFF; CDR3nt: TGTGCCAGCAGCGTAGAGTCAGGGGTTACTGAAGCTTTCTTT
v_gene: TRBV12-5; j_gene: TRBJ2-3; d_gene: TRBD2; abundance: .; CDR3aa: CASGKGLAGDTQYF; CDR3nt: TGTGCTAGTGGTAAGGGACTAGCGGGAGATACGCAGTATTTT
v_gene: TRBV30; j_gene: TRBJ1-5; d_gene: TRBD1; abundance: few; CDR3aa: CAWSGQGNQPQHF; CDR3nt: TGTGCCTGGAGTGGACAGGGGAATCAGCCCCAGCATTTT
v_gene: TRBV11-2; j_gene: TRBJ1-2; d_gene: TRBD1; abundance: .; CDR3aa: CASSQDRGHGYTF; CDR3nt: TGTGCCAGCAGCCAGGACAGGGGTCATGGCTACACCTTC
v_gene: TRBV6-2/TRBV6-3; j_gene: TRBJ2-1; d_gene: .; abundance: once; CDR3aa: CASSYSMVERGYNEQFF; CDR3nt: TGTGCCAGCAGTTACTCGATGGTGGAGCGAGGCTACAATGAGCAGTTCTTC
v_gene: TRBV6-2/TRBV6-3; j_gene: TRBJ2-1; d_gene: TRBD2; abundance: .; CDR3aa: CASSYPTGLAGGPLSHEQFF; CDR3nt: TGTGCCAGCAGTTACCCAACAGGACTAGCGGGAGGGCCTCTATCTCATGAGCAGTTCTTC
v_gene: TRBV12-3/TRBV12-4; j_gene: TRBJ2-1; d_gene: .; abundance: .; CDR3aa: CASSLALGNEQFF; CDR3nt: TGTGCCAGCAGTTTAGCACTAGGCAATGAGCAGTTCTTC
v_gene: TRBV7-3; j_gene: TRBJ2-1; d_gene: TRBD1; abundance: .; CDR3aa: CASSLGQTNSYNEQFF; CDR3nt: TGTGCCAGCAGCTTGGGACAGACTAACTCCTACAATGAGCAGTTCTTC
v_gene: TRBV7-9; j_gene: TRBJ2-1; d_gene: TRBD1; abundance: few; CDR3aa: CASSPHFRDSSYNEQFF; CDR3nt: TGTGCCAGCAGCCCTCACTTCCGGGACAGCTCCTACAATGAGCAGTTCTTC
v_gene: TRBV7-2; j_gene: TRBJ1-2; d_gene: TRBD1; abundance: few; CDR3aa: CASSRGPRTGWGYGYTF; CDR3nt: TGTGCCAGCAGCCGGGGCCCGCGGACAGGGTGGGGCTATGGCTACACCTTC
v_gene: TRBV3-1/TRBV3-2; j_gene: TRBJ2-3; d_gene: .; abundance: .; CDR3aa: CASRLGLRGTDTQYF; CDR3nt: TGTGCCAGCAGGTTGGGACTGCGGGGCACAGATACGCAGTATTTT
v_gene: TRBV27; j_gene: TRBJ2-1; d_gene: TRBD2; abundance: .; CDR3aa: CASSSSASGLASYNEQFF; CDR3nt: TGTGCCAGCAGTTCGTCAGCATCGGGACTAGCCTCCTACAATGAGCAGTTCTTC
v_gene: TRBV20-1; j_gene: TRBJ1-1; d_gene: .; abundance: .; CDR3aa: CSASAGRNTEAFF; CDR3nt: TGCAGTGCTAGTGCGGGGAGAAACACTGAAGCTTTCTTT
v_gene: TRBV5-4; j_gene: TRBJ2-1; d_gene: TRBD1; abundance: .; CDR3aa: CASSVGGSDNEQFF; CDR3nt: TGTGCCAGCAGCGTAGGGGGCTCGGACAATGAGCAGTTCTTC
v_gene: TRBV6-5; j_gene: TRBJ2-2; d_gene: .; abundance: .; CDR3aa: CASTLNGAGTGELFF; CDR3nt: TGTGCCAGCACCTTAAACGGAGCTGGAACCGGGGAGCTGTTTTTT
v_gene: TRBV6-1; j_gene: TRBJ1-2; d_gene: .; abundance: .; CDR3aa: CASSELSANYGYTF; CDR3nt: TGTGCCAGCAGTGAACTGTCAGCTAACTATGGCTACACCTTC
v_gene: TRBV6-5; j_gene: TRBJ1-6; d_gene: TRBD1; abundance: .; CDR3aa: CASTLGTGGNSPLHF; CDR3nt: TGTGCCAGCACTCTCGGCACAGGGGGCAATTCACCCCTCCACTTT
v_gene: TRBV18; j_gene: TRBJ1-2; d_gene: .; abundance: few; CDR3aa: CASSPPHRAGGYTF; CDR3nt: TGTGCCAGCTCACCACCCCACAGGGCAGGTGGCTACACCTTC
v_gene: TRBV15; j_gene: TRBJ1-4; d_gene: TRBD1; abundance: .; CDR3aa: CATSGYRGINEKLFF; CDR3nt: TGTGCCACCAGCGGGTACAGGGGAATTAATGAAAAACTGTTTTTT
v_gene: TRBV12-3/TRBV12-4; j_gene: TRBJ1-2; d_gene: .; abundance: .; CDR3aa: CASSGWALEGYTF; CDR3nt: TGTGCCAGCAGTGGGTGGGCCCTCGAGGGCTACACCTTC
v_gene: TRBV21-1; j_gene: TRBJ2-5; d_gene: .; abundance: .; CDR3aa: CASTLIGGGRTQETQYF; CDR3nt: TGTGCCAGCACCCTTATCGGGGGCGGGAGGACCCAAGAGACCCAGTACTTC
v_gene: TRBV7-7; j_gene: TRBJ2-5; d_gene: .; abundance: .; CDR3aa: CASSRDRQETQYF; CDR3nt: TGTGCTAGCAGCCGTGACAGGCAAGAGACCCAGTACTTC
v_gene: TRBV7-5; j_gene: TRBJ1-1; d_gene: .; abundance: .; CDR3aa: CARSFPGQGSRVAEAFF; CDR3nt: TGTGCCAGAAGCTTTCCAGGACAGGGATCCCGGGTAGCTGAAGCTTTCTTT
v_gene: TRBV11-1; j_gene: TRBJ2-7; d_gene: TRBD2; abundance: .; CDR3aa: CASSPSGDSYEQYF; CDR3nt: TGTGCCAGCAGTCCTAGCGGGGACTCCTACGAGCAGTACTTC
v_gene: TRBV28; j_gene: TRBJ1-5; d_gene: .; abundance: .; CDR3aa: CASSLVMGGGQPQHF; CDR3nt: TGTGCCAGCAGTTTAGTCATGGGGGGTGGTCAGCCCCAGCATTTT
v_gene: TRBV5-3; j_gene: TRBJ2-2; d_gene: .; abundance: once; CDR3aa: CARSLAGGRGCPGELFF; CDR3nt: TGTGCCAGAAGCTTGGCGGGGGGCCGCGGGTGTCCCGGGGAGCTGTTTTTT
v_gene: TRBV2; j_gene: TRBJ1-3; d_gene: .; abundance: few; CDR3aa: CASSVSTSGNTIYF; CDR3nt: TGTGCCAGCAGTGTCTCCACTTCTGGAAACACCATATATTTT